This T cell receptor (beta chain) was observed in a study of long-term antiretroviral therapy in people with HIV. It was version v3.0 of the immunoSEQ assay that was run at survey level. The assay was immunoSEQ multiplex PCR, and TCRdb's table has in-frame clones only and misses some. This sample has tens of thousands of clones; around nine tenths occur once, and the top ten carry approximately 13%. Cryopreserved PBMC numbered roughly 0.85-10 million per sample before DNA extraction. The V end was cut by 4 bases, the J end by 0 bases, with 14 bases between. The germline V gene encodes CDR1 SNHLY and CDR2 FYNNEI. CDR3 length equals 16 residues.

The TCR was taken from a man aged 18 to 29 with HIV. The rearrangement joins TRBV2 to TRBJ2-3; the D gene is possibly TRBD1 (6 bases). Sequencing was performed on unsorted PBMCs, taken 1.1 years after starting antiretroviral therapy. This CDR3 reads CASSGTGTSSTDTQYF. As DNA, the CDR3 is TGTGCCAGCAGTGGAACAGGGACATCGAGCACAGATACGCAGTATTTT.